The T cell receptor (beta chain) under discussion was sequenced for a study of cytotoxic CD8 clonotypes in ibrutinib-treated CLL. Study-level points and caveats: Clonality went up at ibrutinib response and then declined back toward baseline at progression.

The intended depth for sequencing was 1 in 200,000 to 1 in 1 million T cells. Measured with immunoSEQ multiplex PCR; TCRdb has only the in-frame clones, and not every one. Of around 150,000 clones listed, around 81% are singletons. A note on this clone: Its specificity is unknown.

This sequence was found in a human donor with chronic lymphocytic leukemia. Sequencing used PBMCs, obtained after 36 months of ibrutinib treatment.

The CDR3, as DNA: TGTGCCAGCAGATACACTCGCGATACGCAGTATTTT. Translating it yields CASRYTRDTQYF. The V call is TRBV13, the J call TRBJ2-3; D gene ambiguous. CDR1 is PRHDT and CDR2 is FYEKMQ in the germline V gene (reference sequence). This CDR3 region has 12 residues. The V gene lost 6 bases and the J gene lost 6 bases, with 10 bases spanning the gap.